The 16 T cell receptor beta chains presented below share a single source sample, sequenced in a study of shared T cell receptors in the human thymus. Sequenced by immunoSEQ multiplex PCR; TCRdb stores in-frame clones only, minus some. Here the sample spans hundreds of thousands of clones, around 85% being singletons. These sequences were also reported in another study, on human thymus T cells.

The sequencing input was thymocytes. These receptors were collected from a girl under two years old with a congenital heart defect.

The chain recombines TRBV19 with TRBJ1-2; a possible D gene is TRBD1 (5 bases). Germline V gene sequence: CDR1 LNHDA, CDR2 SQIVND (reference sequence). The length of the CDR3 is 15 residues. The V gene lost 3 bases and the J gene lost 7 bases, with 18 bases spanning the gap. CDR3: CASSMSPGNVAGYTF. DNA for the CDR3: TGTGCCAGTAGTATGAGCCCAGGGAACGTGGCTGGCTACACCTTC.

V gene TRBV2 combines with J gene TRBJ1-4; TRBD1 matches at 8 bases. This CDR3 is 17 amino acids long. CDR1 is SNHLY, CDR2 FYNNEI, per germline. J lost 0 bases, V lost 2 bases, and 5 bases had no gene match. The CDR3 loop reads CASSERTGGTTNEKLFF. In DNA form, the CDR3 reads TGTGCCAGCAGTGAAAGAACAGGGGGTACAACTAATGAAAAACTGTTTTTT.

As to this clone: The junction differs from germline at one of its ends, possibly a read error. This CDR3 is CASSERGSGDRGVF. CDR3 nucleotide sequence: TGTGCCAGCAGTGAAAGGGGATCCGGCGACAGGGGGGTCTTC. The chain employs TRBV6-1 and TRBJ2-7, with 9 bases fitting TRBD1. The CDR3 spans 14 residues. CDR1 and CDR2 from the germline V gene are MNHNS and SASEGT.

This sequence joins TRBV10-2 and TRBJ1-3; D is undetermined. V was pared by 6 bases and J by 0 bases, with 12 bases between. The CDR3 covers 15 residues. From germline, CDR1 is WSHSY and CDR2 SAAADI. The CDR3 DNA sequence: TGCGCCAGCAGGCCTACAGCCATCTCTGGAAACACCATATATTTT. Translation gives CASRPTAISGNTIYF.

The rearrangement joins TRBV9 to TRBJ2-2, with 12 positions matching TRBD2. V lost 3 bases, J lost 4 bases, and 10 bases stayed unmatched. The CDR3 totals 18 residues. The germline gives CDR1 SGDLS, CDR2 YYNGEE. CDR3 sequence (DNA): TGTGCCAGCAGCGCACGGCTAGCGGGGGGGCGGCGCACCGGGGAGCTGTTTTTT. Amino acids: CASSARLAGGRRTGELFF.

The chain couples TRBV7-8 to TRBJ2-1; TRBD2 matches at 9 bases. The trim removed 1 base at V and 8 bases at J, leaving 15 bases unmatched. CDR1 SGHVS and CDR2 FQNEAQ come from the germline V gene. This CDR3 is 18 amino acids long. DNA for the CDR3: TGTGCCAGCAGCTTAGGGGACCCGGCGGGGGGGCCTCATCATGAGCAGTTCTTC. Translation: CASSLGDPAGGPHHEQFF.

CDR3 DNA: TGTGCCAGCAGTCGCAGGCGGACAGGGGGTCCCTACGAGCAGTACTTC. This sequence encodes CASSRRRTGGPYEQYF. The rearrangement links TRBV27 to TRBJ2-7; 10 bases are shared with TRBD1. V lost 5 bases to trimming and J lost 2 bases; unmatched junction nucleotides: 9. This CDR3 has 16 amino acids. The germline gives CDR1 MNHEY, CDR2 SMNVEV (reference sequence).

The V call is TRBV14, the J call TRBJ1-6, with 7 bases lining up with TRBD1. CDR1 and CDR2 from the germline V gene are SGHDN and FVKESK. V was clipped by 1 base and J by 4 bases; unmatched bases: 7. The CDR3 is made up of 17 amino acids. The CDR3 here is CASSQARGTAYNSPLHF. CDR3 coding DNA: TGTGCCAGCAGCCAAGCCCGGGGGACAGCGTATAATTCACCCCTCCACTTT.

This clone occurred once. The genes are TRBV5-1 and TRBJ2-1; TRBD2 matches at 7 bases. Germline V gives CDR1 SGHRS, CDR2 YFSETQ. The CDR3 totals 18 residues. Trimming at V came to 4 bases and at J to 2 bases, leaving 15 bases not matched to a gene. The CDR3 protein is CASSAGVSLNGAYNEQFF. CDR3 in DNA: TGCGCCAGCAGCGCGGGGGTGTCGTTGAATGGAGCCTACAATGAGCAGTTCTTC.

This clone has just one count. This chain links TRBV28 with TRBJ2-3, with unresolved D. The CDR3 spans 15 residues. V lost 8 bases, J lost 5 bases, and 20 bases lay in between. Germline lookup yields CDR1 MDHEN and CDR2 SYDVKM. This CDR3 reads CASQFWQAWVDTQYF. The CDR3, as DNA: TGTGCCAGCCAGTTTTGGCAGGCCTGGGTAGATACGCAGTATTTT.

As to this clone: Compared with germline, one end of the junction differs, possibly owing to a read error. Other DNA sequences within the sample encode an identical CDR3. The chain is built from TRBV28 and TRBJ1-6, with D possibly TRBD1 on 6 matching bases. CDR3 length: 18 amino acids. Looked up from germline, CDR1 is MDHEN and CDR2 is SYDVKM. The CDR3 loop reads CASRIRDSRTAYNSPLHF. CDR3 DNA: TGTGCCAGCAGGATACGGGATTCGCGGACAGCCTATAATTCCCCCCTCCACTTT.

This chain uses TRBV10-3 with TRBJ1-4; TRBD1 agrees at 9 bases. Unmatched junction bases numbered 12, after V lost 10 bases and J lost 0 bases. The germline V gene has CDR1 ENHRY and CDR2 SYGVKD. This CDR3 spans 17 amino acids. CDR3 loop: CATAGDREEATNEKLFF. The CDR3, as DNA: TGTGCCACCGCGGGGGACAGGGAGGAGGCAACTAATGAAAAACTGTTTTTT.

This clone was counted between two and nine times. The chain joins TRBV4-1 to TRBJ2-7; D possibly corresponds to TRBD2 (7 bases). V lost 0 bases to trimming and J lost 7 bases, with 19 bases between them. The CDR3 is made up of 16 amino acids. CDR1 and CDR2 (germline): MGHRA, YSYEKL. CDR3 coding DNA: TGCGCCAGCAGCCAAGAGGGACGGGGGGAGAGGGGGGAGCAGTACTTC. Amino acids: CASSQEGRGERGEQYF.

The chain uses TRBV19 and TRBJ1-5; D is unclear. Germline V lookup: CDR1 LNHDA, CDR2 SQIVND (reference sequence). The CDR3 totals 12 residues. Trimming pared 3 bases from V and 4 bases from J, leaving 4 bases between. The CDR3 DNA is TGTGCCAGTAGTATCGGGAATCAGCCCCAGCATTTT. This codes for CASSIGNQPQHF. The full variable domain, rest sourced from reference TRBV19 and TRBJ1-5, is DGGITQSPKYLFRKEGQNVTLSCEQNLNHDAMYWYRQDPGQGLRLIYYSQIVNDFQKGDIAEGYSVSREKKESFPLTVTSAQKNPTAFYLCASSIGNQPQHFGDGTRLSIL.

V gene TRBV18 combines with J gene TRBJ2-2; 8 bases are shared with TRBD1. Germline V gene sequence: CDR1 KGHSH, CDR2 LQKENI. J gave up 8 bases and V 3 bases, and 11 bases lay outside the gene matches. This CDR3 has 16 amino acids. The CDR3 nucleotides are TGTGCCAGCTCACCTGGGACAGGAATGGACTGGGGGGAGCTGTTTTTT. Amino acid sequence: CASSPGTGMDWGELFF.

The chain has TRBV27 and TRBJ1-2, with D unresolved. Germline V lookup: CDR1 MNHEY, CDR2 SMNVEV (reference sequence). Trimming shortened V by 7 bases and J by 8 bases, and 26 bases separated the two germline ends. This CDR3 has 16 residues. This CDR3 reads CASKGRTKGEGCGYTF. The CDR3 DNA reads TGTGCCAGCAAAGGGAGGACGAAGGGCGAAGGTTGCGGCTACACCTTC.